This T cell receptor (beta chain) was retrieved from a study of T cell repertoires in cytomegalovirus infection. Overall study context: It can be stated that public TCR beta signatures indicated CMV infection as well as a matching HLA type.

This CDR3 region has 14 residues. The V gene's germline CDR1 is SGHRS and CDR2 YFSETQ. Many counts were recorded for this clonotype. Relative to the germline gene, one junction end is altered; a read error may explain this. TCRdb re-called the reads with MiXCR, one entry per CDR3 protein. The sample shows 200,000 to 250,000 distinct CDR3 sequences, approximately 24% of them seen only once. The receptor comes from a human donor in good health (CMV status not recorded). Some clones in this sample may be carry-over from other donors' samples. Sequenced: CD8+ T cells from PBMCs. The V gene is TRBV5-1, the J gene TRBJ2-7; no reliable D call. CDR3 sequence reads: CASSLGDGSYEQYF. The CDR3 nucleotides read TGTGCCAGCAGCTTAGGAGACGGTTCCTACGAGCAGTACTTC.